This TCR beta chain emerged from a study of blood T cells in healthy people across ages (dated by TCRdb to between 2014 and 2017). Some background on the complete study: Template switching captured roughly one uniquely barcoded TCR beta cDNA molecule per two T cells in model experiments. The study measured age-related changes in TCR beta repertoire diversity using deep sequencing normalized with unique cDNA molecular identifiers. The donors were split into four age groups: young (average 16 years), middle-aged (39), aged (more than 55) and long-lived (over 75). Donors of different ages were randomly distributed across sequencing lanes to avoid experimental bias. Two additional independent replicas of 1 million unique cDNA reads from the same blood draw were analyzed for two donors (one aged 18 to 29 and one aged 80 or older).

This clonotype appeared a few times. No cognate antigen has been identified for it. Base qualities are missing; no much larger clone stands one base away. The roughly 39 donors, aged roughly 6 to 90 years, were systemically healthy Caucasian individuals from Russia. Each donor gave about 9.2 milliliters of peripheral blood, drawn into EDTA-treated Vacutainer tubes. Ficoll-Paque density-gradient centrifugation was used to isolate PBMCs, with at least 6.5 million obtained per sample. Trizol reagent was used to extract total RNA from PBMCs, with at least 5 micrograms per sample. For every donor, flow cytometry on a PBMC aliquot measured the percentage of naive CD45RAhigh/CD27high T cells. To prepare the library, 5' RACE was applied. Sequenced on an Illumina HiSeq 2500. A second PCR of roughly 7 to 12 cycles was performed with a sample-barcoded 5' primer and a J-beta primer mix. Each TCR beta cDNA molecule received a unique molecular identifier from a template-switch 5' adaptor carrying 12 random nucleotides. Each sample yielded at least 2.5 million CDR3-containing paired-end reads. All of the RNA was converted into first-strand cDNA using the Mint cDNA synthesis kit, with a TRBC-specific oligonucleotide serving as the primer. Following uracil-DNA glycosylase treatment, a first 18-cycle PCR with universal primers M1SS and BC2_uni_R was performed on all cDNA. The authors processed their data as follows. For normalization, 1 million high-quality reads, each with a distinct molecular identifier, were randomly selected from each sample. Instead of being binned into consensus sequences, reads with shared molecular identifiers were discarded. CDR3 identification, clonotype clustering and error correction used MiTCR with a Q25 quality threshold and the strictest error-elimination algorithm. A nonparametric unseen species model using Euler transformation provided a lower-bound estimate of total TCR beta diversity. In-frame beta chains were kept once TCRdb had trimmed the public reads at Q25 with fastp and called clones with MiXCR. Each entry is one CDR3 protein sequence, shown with its most common DNA and genes. The V and J calls and clone size come from TCRdb's table, not from the authors' own analysis. For this sample the table gives about 730,000 distinct CDR3 sequences, of which roughly 45% were detected only once. Jointly, the top ten make up 20% to 25% of the sample.

On the study overall, not on this receptor specifically: Observed TCR beta diversity per million T cells fell roughly linearly with age, and a significant reduction was already apparent by age roughly 40. The long-lived group showed more naive CD4+ T cells, fewer expanded clones and increased TCR diversity than the aged group, suggesting age selection. There was a strong correlation between observed TCR beta diversity and the percentage of naive T cells measured by flow cytometry. Conclusive comparison of naive and antigen-experienced compartments was prevented by the profiling of bulk unsorted PBMCs. Estimates of total diversity based on one million sequenced T cells were considered lower bounds and underestimates. Donor CMV infection status was unknown, potentially confounding age-related changes in expanded clonotypes.

This clonotype was obtained from a woman in her sixties or seventies in good health. Sequenced sample: blood.

The DNA reads as follows: TGTGCCAGCAGTGAAGCGATGGGGAATCAGCCCCAGCATTTT. Its product reads: CASSEAMGNQPQHF. The V and J segments used are TRBV6-1 and TRBJ1-5, with the D segment identity uncertain. The V and J ends are trimmed by 0 bases and 4 bases, leaving 7 bases between them. Reading the germline V gene gives CDR1 MNHNS and CDR2 SASEGT. The CDR3 goes from the cysteine to the phenylalanine over 14 residues. The read is trimmed to its CDR3 DNA, 42 bases read in frame from base 1.